The 28 T cell receptor beta chains given below trace back to one sample, sequenced in a study of blood T cell dynamics during melanoma immunotherapy. Here immunoSEQ multiplex PCR was the method, and the copy in TCRdb shows in-frame clones only, minus some. The repertoire holds over 10,000 clones, with nearly 90% as singletons. Indicated time point: pre-treatment baseline. The sample was blood, taken from a patient treated with checkpoint blockade. These receptors came from a human donor with melanoma.

The V call is TRBV7-2, the J call TRBJ2-5; TRBD1 aligns across 8 bases. The CDR3 extends over 14 amino acids. Trimming took 7 bases from V and 3 from J; bases not matched to a gene: 7. Germline V gene sequence: CDR1 SGHTA, CDR2 FQGNSA. The CDR3 DNA is TGTGCCAGCACGACAGGGGTTCGGGAAGAGACCCAGTACTTC. Translating it yields CASTTGVREETQYF.

The rearrangement links TRBV7-9 to TRBJ1-2, with 8 nucleotides matching TRBD1. Germline V gene data show CDR1 as SEHNR and CDR2 as FQNEAQ (reference sequence). This CDR3 region has 16 residues. Trimming took 5 bases from V and 8 from J; bases not matched to a gene: 16. The CDR3 region has the DNA TGTGCCAGCAGCGAGGGCGACAGGGGCGAATCGAAGGGCTACACCTTC. Translated: CASSEGDRGESKGYTF.

This chain connects TRBV11-3 to TRBJ1-1; D gene unclear. Per germline, CDR1 SGHNT and CDR2 YENEEA. Trimming removed 1 base from V and 5 bases from J, with 8 bases in between. The CDR3 totals 13 residues. The CDR3 nucleotides are TGTGCCAGCAGCTTAGTGAGGGAGACTGAAGCTTTCTTT. It is translated as CASSLVRETEAFF.

This chain connects TRBV19 to TRBJ1-2; D may be TRBD1 (5 bases). Trimming took 6 bases from V and 8 from J, leaving 10 bases between them. The CDR3 loop spans 11 amino acids. Germline V gene data show CDR1 as LNHDA and CDR2 as SQIVND (reference sequence). CDR3 residues: CASRIREGYTF. In nucleotides, the CDR3 is TGTGCCAGTAGGATCAGGGAGGGCTACACCTTC.

The V and J genes are TRBV28 and TRBJ2-1; D gene uncertain. Between the trimmed V and J ends, which lost 2 bases and 7 bases, there was a span of 3 bases. The CDR3 loop spans 11 amino acids. The germline V gene has CDR1 MDHEN and CDR2 SYDVKM. CDR3 region: CASSLRNEQFF. The CDR3 DNA reads TGTGCCAGCAGTTTAAGGAATGAGCAGTTCTTC.

The chain links TRBV19 to TRBJ1-5; possible D gene TRBD1, 5 bases. Germline V gene sequence: CDR1 LNHDA, CDR2 SQIVND (reference sequence). The CDR3 has 13 amino acids. The germline V and J ends were trimmed by 5 bases and 4 bases, with 9 bases remaining between them. The CDR3 nucleotides are TGTGCCAGTAGTCCCGGGGGGAATCAGCCCCAGCATTTT. This encodes CASSPGGNQPQHF.

V and J are TRBV9 and TRBJ2-2; 8 positions agree with TRBD1. The CDR3 runs 16 residues. The junction had 9 bases not matched to a gene; V was cut back by 4 bases and J by 4 bases. Per the germline V gene, CDR1 is SGDLS and CDR2 is YYNGEE. The CDR3 DNA is TGTGCCAGCAGCCCACGGACAGGGCGAATCACCGGGGAGCTGTTTTTT. It yields the protein CASSPRTGRITGELFF.

The table lists this clone with a count of one. The chain joins TRBV7-8 to TRBJ1-1; 8 nucleotides align to TRBD1. This CDR3 has 15 amino acids. The germline V gene has CDR1 SGHVS and CDR2 FQNEAQ. V was clipped by 5 bases and J by 4 bases; unmatched bases: 9. The CDR3 reads CASSLGQTGGTEAFF. In nucleotides, the CDR3 is TGTGCCAGCAGCCTCGGCCAAACAGGGGGCACTGAAGCTTTCTTT.

V usage is TRBV7-9 and J usage is TRBJ2-5; D gene uncertain. This CDR3 has 14 amino acids. The ends were cut back, 3 bases at V and 5 bases at J, with 13 bases in the middle. Germline V lookup: CDR1 SEHNR, CDR2 FQNEAQ (reference sequence). The CDR3, as DNA: TGTGCCAGCAGCTTTCAGGAGATCGTTGAGACCCAGTACTTC. Residues: CASSFQEIVETQYF.

J is TRBJ1-4 and V is TRBV19; no reliable D call. The CDR3 totals 16 residues. Germline values: CDR1 LNHDA, CDR2 SQIVND (reference sequence). Trimming took 9 bases from V and 0 from J, leaving 17 bases between them. CDR3 nucleotides: TGTGCCAGCACTCGTCCGGACGGCGCAACTAATGAAAAACTGTTTTTT. It encodes CASTRPDGATNEKLFF.

This clone was picked up one time. V usage is TRBV6-6 and J usage is TRBJ2-2; D is possibly TRBD1 (5 bases). Germline CDR1 reads MNHNY; CDR2 reads SVGAGI (reference sequence). The CDR3 is 16 residues long. The ends were cut back, 0 bases at V and 3 bases at J, with 11 bases in the middle. CDR3 nucleotides: TGTGCCAGCAGTTACTCGCGTGTAGGGGACACCGGGGAGCTGTTTTTT. This sequence encodes CASSYSRVGDTGELFF.

V usage is TRBV28 and J usage is TRBJ1-1; no firm D call. Germline V gives CDR1 MDHEN, CDR2 SYDVKM. CDR3 length equals 14 residues. V was cut by 3 bases and J by 6 bases, with 14 bases left in between. The CDR3 nucleotides are TGTGCCAGCAGTTTCGTGGACCGAGGGTCTGAAGCTTTCTTT. The encoded protein is CASSFVDRGSEAFF.

The gene calls are TRBV7-9 and TRBJ1-4; 9 bases agree with TRBD1. V lost 5 bases, J lost 0 bases, and 4 bases stayed unmatched. This CDR3 has 16 residues. Germline V gives CDR1 SEHNR, CDR2 FQNEAQ (reference sequence). DNA for the CDR3: TGTGCCAGCAGCATTGGGACAGGGCCAACTAATGAAAAACTGTTTTTT. Translation: CASSIGTGPTNEKLFF.

The chain is built from TRBV5-6 and TRBJ2-6; D unclear. Per germline, CDR1 SGHDT and CDR2 YYEEEE. This CDR3 contains 15 residues. Between the trimmed V and J ends, which lost 4 bases and 2 bases, there was a span of 10 bases. The CDR3 here is CASSRPGAGANVLTF. CDR3 sequence (DNA): TGTGCCAGCAGCCGACCGGGCGCTGGGGCCAACGTCCTGACTTTC.

The chain uses TRBV11-3 and TRBJ2-2, with 11 bases aligning to TRBD1. The germline V gene encodes CDR1 SGHNT and CDR2 YENEEA. The junction had 5 bases not matched to a gene; V was cut back by 5 bases and J by 6 bases. The CDR3 sequence is 15 residues long. CDR3 region: CASSPGQGAAGELFF. CDR3 nucleotide sequence: TGTGCCAGCAGCCCTGGACAGGGGGCGGCCGGGGAGCTGTTTTTT.

In this sample, this clone turned up once. This chain links TRBV7-8 with TRBJ2-1; 9 nucleotides match TRBD1. V shed 1 base, J shed 8 bases, and the junction held 3 bases outside the gene matches. Germline CDR1 and CDR2: SGHVS and FQNEAQ. This CDR3 comprises 14 residues. The CDR3 DNA reads as TGTGCCAGCAGCTTAGTAAGGACAGGGGATGAGCAGTTCTTC. Translating it yields CASSLVRTGDEQFF.

J is TRBJ2-1 and V is TRBV27, with D perhaps matching TRBD2 (5 bases). V lost 0 bases and J lost 2, with 5 bases in between. Per germline, CDR1 MNHEY and CDR2 SMNVEV (reference sequence). There are 14 residues in the CDR3. CDR3 DNA sequence: TGTGCCAGCAGTTTATCCGGGGCCTACAATGAGCAGTTCTTC. Translation: CASSLSGAYNEQFF.

The chain couples TRBV5-1 to TRBJ1-6, with 8 bases matching TRBD1. The CDR3 covers 14 residues. Germline loops: CDR1 SGHRS, CDR2 YFSETQ. With 4 bases clipped from V and 6 bases from J, the junction kept 3 bases outside the gene matches. The CDR3 loop is CASSRTGTNSPLHF. In DNA form, the CDR3 reads TGCGCCAGCAGCCGGACAGGGACTAATTCACCCCTCCACTTT.

CDR3 coding DNA: TGTGCCAGCAGCTTGTTGGGTCAGCGAGATCAGCCCCAGCATTTT. This translates into CASSLLGQRDQPQHF. The genes are TRBV11-2 and TRBJ1-5, with D uncertain. Germline V gene lookup returns CDR1 SGHAT and CDR2 FQNNGV. This CDR3 spans 15 amino acids. V shed 3 bases and J shed 5 bases, with 14 bases lying between them.

This chain links TRBV7-9 with TRBJ1-1; a possible D gene is TRBD1 (5 bases). This CDR3 has 15 amino acids. V gave up 5 bases and J gave up 3 bases, with 16 bases separating them. Germline V gene sequence: CDR1 SEHNR, CDR2 FQNEAQ (reference sequence). The CDR3: CASSRRAGLDTEAFF. The CDR3 DNA follows: TGTGCCAGCAGCCGCCGGGCGGGGCTTGACACTGAAGCTTTCTTT.

In its sample, this clone was seen once. The V and J genes are TRBV6-6 and TRBJ1-1; TRBD1 is a possible D gene (5 bases). Looked up from germline, CDR1 is MNHNY and CDR2 is SVGAGI (reference sequence). Trimming took 4 bases from V and 6 from J, leaving 9 bases between them. The CDR3 is 12 amino acids. The chain's CDR3 is CASSSRGSEAFF. CDR3 DNA: TGTGCCAGCAGTTCCCGGGGGTCTGAAGCTTTCTTT.

V and J are TRBV19 and TRBJ1-2; 9 bases line up with TRBD1. The CDR3 covers 17 residues. The germline V gene encodes CDR1 LNHDA and CDR2 SQIVND (reference sequence). Trimming removed 5 bases from V and 2 bases from J; junction bases left unmatched: 12. CDR3 DNA sequence: TGTGCCAGTAGTGAACTAGGACAGGGGATATGGAACTATGGCTACACCTTC. Translation: CASSELGQGIWNYGYTF.

The chain is built from TRBV10-2 and TRBJ2-5, with 11 bases identical to TRBD2. There are 15 residues in the CDR3. V dropped 6 bases and J dropped 2; count of bases not matched to a gene: 5. The germline V gene has CDR1 WSHSY and CDR2 SAAADI. The DNA of the CDR3 is TGCGCCAGCAGGTCCGGGACTAGCGGTCAAGAGACCCAGTACTTC. The encoded protein is CASRSGTSGQETQYF.

The J gene is TRBJ1-1, the V gene TRBV7-9; possible D gene TRBD1, 6 bases. The CDR3 consists of 15 residues. Germline V gene data show CDR1 as SEHNR and CDR2 as FQNEAQ (reference sequence). Trimming removed 4 bases at V and 1 base at J, with 13 bases between. The CDR3 is CASSSPGDKNTEAFF. The CDR3 DNA sequence: TGTGCCAGCAGCTCGCCGGGGGACAAGAACACTGAAGCTTTCTTT. Full variable domain (rest looked up from reference TRBV7-9 and TRBJ1-1): DTGVSQNPRHKITKRGQNVTFRCDPISEHNRLYWYRQTLGQGPEFLTYFQNEAQLEKSRLLSDRFSAERPKGSFSTLEIQRTEQGDSAMYLCASSSPGDKNTEAFFGQGTRLTVV.

The DNA for the CDR3 is TGTGCCAGCAGGACGAGGTTGGGGACAGATACGCAGTATTTT. Amino acids: CASRTRLGTDTQYF. V gene TRBV28 combines with J gene TRBJ2-3, with no clear D. The CDR3 is 14 residues long. Trimming shortened V by 6 bases and J by 3 bases, and 13 bases separated the two germline ends. Germline V lookup: CDR1 MDHEN, CDR2 SYDVKM.

V is TRBV11-2 and J is TRBJ1-1, with D tentatively TRBD1 (6 bases). CDR3 length: 13 amino acids. V shed 1 base and J shed 6 bases, with 9 bases lying between them. Germline V gene sequence: CDR1 SGHAT, CDR2 FQNNGV. CDR3 DNA sequence: TGTGCCAGCAGCTTAGTGGGGGGCCCTGAAGCTTTCTTT. This sequence encodes CASSLVGGPEAFF. The full variable domain, completed using reference TRBV11-2 and TRBJ1-1, is EAGVAQSPRYKIIEKRQSVAFWCNPISGHATLYWYQQILGQGPKLLIQFQNNGVVDDSQLPKDRFSAERLKGVDSTLKIQPAKLEDSAVYLCASSLVGGPEAFFGQGTRLTVV.

This clone was detected only a few times. The gene calls are TRBV18 and TRBJ2-7, with D maybe TRBD2 (6 bases). CDR1 and CDR2 from the germline V gene are KGHSH and LQKENI. V gave up 5 bases and J gave up 0 bases, with 11 bases separating them. CDR3 length: 14 residues. CDR3 amino acids: CASSSGVGSYEQYF. The DNA of the CDR3 is TGTGCCAGCTCATCGGGGGTCGGCTCCTACGAGCAGTACTTC.

V gene TRBV7-3 combines with J gene TRBJ2-2, with 7 positions matching TRBD2. The CDR3 is 15 residues long. V lost 0 bases and J lost 7; bases outside the gene matches: 5. The V gene's germline CDR1 is SGHTA and CDR2 FQGTGA. The CDR3 is CASSLTAGRGGELFF. CDR3 nucleotides: TGTGCCAGCAGCTTAACAGCGGGAAGGGGCGGGGAGCTGTTTTTT.